This T cell receptor beta chain is from a study of cytomegalovirus exposure and HLA in healthy donors. Overall study findings and caveats: Analysis was carried out at a later point, and it linked a missense DCLRE1C variant to TCR beta V- and J-gene trimming.

The study ran its PCR with 60 Vbeta and 13 Jbeta primers. The repertoire was sequenced with immunoSEQ multiplex PCR; TCRdb's copy has only in-frame clones and lacks some. The table shows 100,000 to 150,000 clones, with around 72% occurring only once. CDR1 is MNHEY, CDR2 SMNVEV, per germline (reference sequence). The CDR3 is 15 amino acids. V was clipped by 3 bases and J by 1 base; unmatched bases: 1. Concerning this clone itself: Its antigen is undetermined.

The sequenced material came from PBMCs. The receptor was derived from a woman under 30 in good health and CMV-seronegative. V gene TRBV27 combines with J gene TRBJ2-2; 8 bases line up with TRBD2. CDR3 DNA: TGTGCCAGCAGTTTCACTAGCGGGAACACCGGGGAGCTGTTTTTT. This sequence encodes CASSFTSGNTGELFF.